This T cell receptor (beta chain) was retrieved from a study of radiation and T cells in renal cell carcinoma. The germline CDR1 and CDR2 sequences are SGHNT and YYREEE (reference sequence). Trimming removed 5 bases from V and 4 bases from J; junction bases left unmatched: 6. CDR3 length: 14 residues. The data were produced by immunoSEQ multiplex PCR, yet TCRdb's version contains in-frame clones alone and is incomplete. The table records some 120,000 clones, approximately 75% of them present only once. Time point of the sample: blood 2 weeks post-SBRT. Sample treatment: 15 Gy SBRT to primary tumor, nephrectomy 4 weeks later. Radiation-treated patients gave blood at baseline, week 2 and week 4. Details on this clone: The antigen is not known.

Study-level points and caveats: Baseline intratumoral clonotype presence is unknown without pretreatment biopsies. From baseline, blood top tumor clonotypes peaked at 2 weeks post-radiation.

The origin of this receptor is a woman in her fifties or sixties with renal cell carcinoma. V gene TRBV5-4 combines with J gene TRBJ2-7; 10 bases fit TRBD1. This specimen consisted of blood, obtained from a patient whose treatment included radiotherapy and nephrectomy. The CDR3 is CASSPPGQGYEQYF. In DNA, the CDR3 is TGTGCCAGCAGTCCTCCGGGACAGGGGTACGAGCAGTACTTC.